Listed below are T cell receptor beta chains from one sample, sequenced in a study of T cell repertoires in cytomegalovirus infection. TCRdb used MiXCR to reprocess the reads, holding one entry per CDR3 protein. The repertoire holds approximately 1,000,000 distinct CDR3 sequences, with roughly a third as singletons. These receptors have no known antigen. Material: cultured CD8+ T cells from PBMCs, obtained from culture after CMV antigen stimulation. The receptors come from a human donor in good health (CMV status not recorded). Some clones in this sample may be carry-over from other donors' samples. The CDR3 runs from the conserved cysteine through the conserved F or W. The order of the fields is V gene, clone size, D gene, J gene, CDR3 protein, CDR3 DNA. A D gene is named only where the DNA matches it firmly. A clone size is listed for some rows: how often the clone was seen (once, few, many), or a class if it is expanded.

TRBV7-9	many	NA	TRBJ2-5	CASSLSSGSRYQETQYF	TGTGCCAGCAGCTTATCATCAGGGTCCCGGTACCAAGAGACCCAGTACTTC
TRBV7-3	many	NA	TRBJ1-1	CASSLKDPRVDTEAFF	TGTGCCAGCAGCTTAAAGGACCCCAGAGTGGACACTGAAGCTTTCTTT
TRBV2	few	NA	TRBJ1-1	CALNGGSNTEAFF	TGTGCCCTGAATGGGGGCAGCAACACTGAAGCTTTCTTT
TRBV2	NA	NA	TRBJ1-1	CASSDGRGGDTEAFF	TGTGCCAGCAGTGATGGCAGGGGAGGAGATACTGAAGCTTTCTTT
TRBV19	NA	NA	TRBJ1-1	CASSIKGGNTEAFF	TGTGCCAGTAGTATAAAGGGGGGGAACACTGAAGCTTTCTTT
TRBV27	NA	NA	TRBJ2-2	CASSSRDLVYRELFF	TGTGCCAGCAGTTCTCGGGACCTAGTTTACCGGGAGCTGTTTTTT
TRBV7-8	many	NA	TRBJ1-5	CASSHPGKGGNQPQHF	TGTGCCAGCAGCCACCCTGGAAAGGGTGGGAATCAGCCCCAGCATTTT
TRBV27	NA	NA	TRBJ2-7	CASSHGHSYEQYF	TGTGCCAGCAGTCATGGACACTCCTACGAGCAGTACTTC
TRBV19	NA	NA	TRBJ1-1	CASSIGGFEAFF	TGTGCCAGTAGTATTGGCGGATTTGAAGCTTTCTTT
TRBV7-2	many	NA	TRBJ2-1	CASSLGAGPKYNEQFF	TGTGCCAGCAGCTTAGGGGCAGGCCCTAAGTACAATGAGCAGTTCTTC
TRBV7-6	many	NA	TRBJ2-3	CASSSEGADTQYF	TGTGCCAGCAGCTCCGAAGGGGCAGATACGCAGTATTTT
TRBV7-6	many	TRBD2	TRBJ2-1	CASSQGTSGENEQFF	TGTGCCAGCAGTCAAGGGACTAGCGGTGAGAATGAGCAGTTCTTC
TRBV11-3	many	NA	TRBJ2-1	CASSNREGGHNEQFF	TGTGCCAGCAGCAACAGGGAAGGAGGACACAATGAGCAGTTCTTC
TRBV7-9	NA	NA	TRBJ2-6	CASSRARAGANVLTF	TGTGCCAGCAGCCGCGCAAGGGCTGGGGCCAACGTCCTGACTTTC
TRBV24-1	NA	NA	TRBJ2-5	CATSNGETQYF	TGTGCCACCAGTAATGGGGAGACCCAGTACTTC
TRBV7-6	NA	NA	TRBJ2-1	CASSDLEVMGTYNEQFF	TGTGCCAGCAGCGATCTCGAAGTAATGGGGACCTACAATGAGCAGTTCTTC
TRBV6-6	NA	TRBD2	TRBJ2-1	CASSYLELAGDNEQFF	TGTGCCAGCAGTTACTTGGAACTAGCGGGGGACAATGAGCAGTTCTTC
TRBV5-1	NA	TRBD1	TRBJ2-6	CASSTSDRARSGANVLTF	TGCGCCAGCAGCACTTCCGACAGGGCCCGCTCTGGGGCCAACGTCCTGACTTTC
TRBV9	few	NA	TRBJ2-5	CASSVAGGRGETQYF	TGTGCCAGCAGCGTAGCGGGGGGCCGGGGAGAGACCCAGTACTTC
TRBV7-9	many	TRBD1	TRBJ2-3	CASSLARGRTDTQYF	TGTGCCAGCAGCTTAGCGAGGGGGCGCACAGATACGCAGTATTTT
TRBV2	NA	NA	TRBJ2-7	CASKGGYYEQYF	TGTGCCAGCAAGGGGGGCTACTACGAGCAGTACTTC
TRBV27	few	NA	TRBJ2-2	CASSLIMGRELFF	TGTGCCAGCAGTTTAATCATGGGTCGGGAGCTGTTTTTT
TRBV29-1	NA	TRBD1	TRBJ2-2	CSVEQRGTGGTGELFF	TGCAGCGTTGAGCAAAGGGGGACAGGCGGTACCGGGGAGCTGTTTTTT
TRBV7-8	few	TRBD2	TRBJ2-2	CASSPDGGAPGELFF	TGTGCCAGCAGCCCCGACGGGGGGGCCCCCGGGGAGCTGTTTTTT
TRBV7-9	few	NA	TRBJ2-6	CASSDRGSGGPSSGANVLTF	TGTGCCAGCAGCGACCGGGGCTCGGGCGGGCCAAGCTCTGGGGCCAACGTCCTGACTTTC
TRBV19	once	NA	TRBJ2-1	CASSLLARGSYNEQFF	TGTGCCAGTAGTCTCCTGGCCCGAGGCTCCTACAATGAGCAGTTCTTC
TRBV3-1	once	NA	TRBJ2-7	CASSQPRGAEQYF	TGTGCCAGCAGCCAGCCCCGTGGAGCAGAGCAGTACTTC
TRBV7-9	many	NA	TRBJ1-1	CASSLHSNTEAFF	TGTGCCAGCAGCTTGCACTCGAACACTGAAGCTTTCTTT
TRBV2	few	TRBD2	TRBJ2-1	CASSLTSGGFSSYNEQFF	TGTGCCAGCTCCTTGACTAGCGGGGGCTTCAGCTCCTACAATGAGCAGTTCTTC
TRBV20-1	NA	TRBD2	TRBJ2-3	CSARDWTSGHTDTQYF	TGCAGTGCTAGAGATTGGACTAGCGGACACACAGATACGCAGTATTTT
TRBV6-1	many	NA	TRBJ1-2	CASTPGVGIRYGYTF	TGTGCCAGCACCCCGGGGGTAGGAATCCGCTATGGCTACACCTTC
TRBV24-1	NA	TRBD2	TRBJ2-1	CATSDTSGAYNEQFF	TGTGCCACCAGTGATACTAGCGGGGCCTACAATGAGCAGTTCTTC
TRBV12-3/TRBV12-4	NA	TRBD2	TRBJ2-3	CASSFKRDGTDMQYF	TGTGCCAGCAGTTTCAAGCGGGACGGCACAGATATGCAGTATTTT
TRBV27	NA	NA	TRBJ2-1	CASSLAPPSGEQFF	TGTGCCAGCAGTTTAGCCCCCCCCAGCGGTGAGCAGTTCTTC
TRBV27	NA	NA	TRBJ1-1	CASSLSRVWARDTEAFF	TGTGCCAGCAGTTTGAGCAGGGTTTGGGCTAGGGACACTGAAGCTTTCTTT
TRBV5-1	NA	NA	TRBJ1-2	CASGDPRLRFYGYTF	TGCGCCAGCGGTGACCCCCGCCTTCGTTTCTATGGCTACACCTTC
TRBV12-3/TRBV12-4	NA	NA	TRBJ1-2	CASSFSTVRGYTF	TGTGCCAGCAGTTTTTCGACTGTAAGGGGCTACACCTTC
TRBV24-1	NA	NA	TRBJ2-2	CATSTLSGANPLNTGELFF	TGTGCCACCAGTACCCTTTCAGGGGCTAACCCCCTTAACACCGGGGAGCTGTTTTTT
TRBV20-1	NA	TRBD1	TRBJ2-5	CSARDRGRVVQETQYF	TGCAGTGCTAGGGACAGGGGAAGGGTTGTACAAGAGACCCAGTACTTC
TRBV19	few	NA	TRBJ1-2	CASSVGNDYGYTF	TGTGCCAGTAGTGTTGGGAACGACTATGGCTACACCTTC